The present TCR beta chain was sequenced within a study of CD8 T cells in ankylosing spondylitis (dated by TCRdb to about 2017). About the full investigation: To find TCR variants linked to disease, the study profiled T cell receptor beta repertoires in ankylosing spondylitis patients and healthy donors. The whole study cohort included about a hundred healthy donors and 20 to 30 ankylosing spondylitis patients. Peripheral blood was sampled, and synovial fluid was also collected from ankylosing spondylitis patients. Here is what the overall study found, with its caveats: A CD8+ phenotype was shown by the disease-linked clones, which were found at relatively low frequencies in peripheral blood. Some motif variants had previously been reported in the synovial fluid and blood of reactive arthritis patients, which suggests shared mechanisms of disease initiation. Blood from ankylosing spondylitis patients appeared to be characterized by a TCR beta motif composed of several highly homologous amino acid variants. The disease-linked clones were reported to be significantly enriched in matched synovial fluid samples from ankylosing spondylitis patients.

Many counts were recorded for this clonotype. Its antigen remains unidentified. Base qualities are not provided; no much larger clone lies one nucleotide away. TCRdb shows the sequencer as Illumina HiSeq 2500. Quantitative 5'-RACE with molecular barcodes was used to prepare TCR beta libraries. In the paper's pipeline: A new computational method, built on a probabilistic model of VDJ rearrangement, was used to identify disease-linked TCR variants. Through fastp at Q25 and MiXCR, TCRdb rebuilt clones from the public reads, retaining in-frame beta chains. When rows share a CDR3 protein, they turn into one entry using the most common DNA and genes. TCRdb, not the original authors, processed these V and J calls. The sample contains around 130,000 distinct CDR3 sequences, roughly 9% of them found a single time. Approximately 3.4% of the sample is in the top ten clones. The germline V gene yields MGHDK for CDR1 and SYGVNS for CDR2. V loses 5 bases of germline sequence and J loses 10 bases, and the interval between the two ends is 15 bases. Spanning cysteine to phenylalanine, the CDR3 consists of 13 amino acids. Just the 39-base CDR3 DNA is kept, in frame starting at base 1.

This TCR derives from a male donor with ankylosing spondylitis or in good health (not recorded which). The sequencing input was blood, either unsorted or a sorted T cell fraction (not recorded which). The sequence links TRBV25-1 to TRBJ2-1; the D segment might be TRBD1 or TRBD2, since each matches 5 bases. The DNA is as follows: TGTGCCAGCAGTACACCGGGGCTGGAGGAGCAGTTCTTC. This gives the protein CASSTPGLEEQFF.